What follows are 6 T cell receptor beta chains derived from one specimen sequenced in a study of cytomegalovirus exposure and HLA in healthy donors. Repertoires were generated with immunoSEQ multiplex PCR, while TCRdb's copy carries only in-frame clones and drops some. The sample holds approximately 120,000 clones; roughly 87% are singletons and the top ten take about 1%. The sequencing sample was made of PBMCs. These receptors all stem from a woman younger than 30 in good health and CMV-seronegative.

The CDR3 DNA follows: TGTGCCAGCAGCACCGACAGGGAGGAGCACGAGCAGTACTTC. It translates to CASSTDREEHEQYF. The J gene is TRBJ2-7, the V gene TRBV7-2; D perhaps matches TRBD1 (7 bases). CDR3 size: 14 residues. Germline values: CDR1 SGHTA, CDR2 FQGNSA. Trimming took 5 bases from V and 5 from J, leaving 16 bases between them. The full variable domain, its missing parts supplied by reference TRBV7-2 and TRBJ2-7, is GAGVSQSPSNKVTEKGKDVELRCDPISGHTALYWYRQSLGQGLEFLIYFQGNSAPDKSGLPSDRFSAERTGGSVSTLTIQRTQQEDSAVYLCASSTDREEHEQYFGPGTRLTVT.

This clone showed up just once. This sequence joins TRBV5-8 and TRBJ2-3; TRBD1 matches 7 bases. With 0 bases clipped from V and 2 bases from J, the junction kept 3 bases outside the gene matches. This CDR3 region has 15 residues. The V gene's germline CDR1 is SGHTS and CDR2 YDEGEE. CDR3: CASSLGTGVTDTQYF. The DNA for the CDR3 is TGTGCCAGCAGCTTGGGTACAGGGGTCACAGATACGCAGTATTTT.

The V gene is TRBV5-4, the J gene TRBJ1-2; 8 nucleotides line up with TRBD1. The V gene end was trimmed by 5 bases and the J gene end by 8 bases; junction bases not matched to a gene: 11. In germline, CDR1 is SGHNT, CDR2 YYREEE (reference sequence). The CDR3 extends over 14 amino acids. The CDR3 loop reads CASRDTGTGIGYTF. DNA of the CDR3: TGTGCCAGCAGGGATACCGGGACAGGAATCGGCTACACCTTC.

Only one count was recorded for this clone. This chain joins TRBV28 and TRBJ2-7; no clear D. Germline CDR1 and CDR2: MDHEN and SYDVKM. The CDR3 consists of 14 residues. V shed 6 bases and J shed 0 bases, with 12 bases lying between them. The CDR3 protein is CASRYYTASYEQYF. CDR3 DNA: TGTGCCAGCAGATATTATACAGCCTCCTACGAGCAGTACTTC.

The rearrangement links TRBV6-6 to TRBJ2-3; weak D call: TRBD1 (6 bases). The germline V gene has CDR1 MNHNY and CDR2 SVGAGI (reference sequence). The CDR3 consists of 12 residues. Trimming took 5 bases from V and 4 from J, leaving 7 bases between them. The CDR3 is CASSTGSDTQYF. The CDR3 bases are TGTGCCAGCAGTACAGGGTCAGATACGCAGTATTTT.

The chain couples TRBV2 to TRBJ2-1, with 11 positions matching TRBD2. CDR3 length equals 14 residues. V dropped 3 bases and J dropped 8; count of bases not matched to a gene: 3. Germline-derived CDR1 and CDR2 are SNHLY and FYNNEI. CDR3 protein: CASSDSGRVDEQFF. For the CDR3, the DNA is TGTGCCAGCAGTGATAGCGGGAGGGTCGATGAGCAGTTCTTC.